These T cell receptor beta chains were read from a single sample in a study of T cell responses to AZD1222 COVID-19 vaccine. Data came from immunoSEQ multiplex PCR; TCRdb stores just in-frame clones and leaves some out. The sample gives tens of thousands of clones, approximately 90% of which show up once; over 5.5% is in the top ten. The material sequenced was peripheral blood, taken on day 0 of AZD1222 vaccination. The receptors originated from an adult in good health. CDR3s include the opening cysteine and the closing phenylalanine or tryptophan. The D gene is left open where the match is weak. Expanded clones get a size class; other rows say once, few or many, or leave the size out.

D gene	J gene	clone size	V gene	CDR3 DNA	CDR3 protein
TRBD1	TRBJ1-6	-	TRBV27	TGTGCCAGCAGTTTCCGGGACAGGGGTCCAAATTCACCCCTCCACTTT	CASSFRDRGPNSPLHF
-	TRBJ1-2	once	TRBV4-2	TGTGCCAGCAGCCAATCTATTGGGCTAACTGGGTATGGCTACACCTTC	CASSQSIGLTGYGYTF
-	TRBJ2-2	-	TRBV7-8	TGTGCCAGCAGCTGGACGCGGCAGGGTGGGTCCGGGGAGCTGTTTTTT	CASSWTRQGGSGELFF
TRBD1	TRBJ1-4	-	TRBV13	TGTGCCAGCAGCTTATCTTCAGAGACAGGGAATGAAAAACTGTTTTTT	CASSLSSETGNEKLFF
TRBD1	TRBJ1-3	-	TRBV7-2	TGTGCCAGCAGCCTTGGACAGGGGGTTTCTGGAAACACCATATATTTT	CASSLGQGVSGNTIYF
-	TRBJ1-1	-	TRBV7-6	TGTGCCAGCAGCTTAGGGGCAGACATGAACACTGAAGCTTTCTTT	CASSLGADMNTEAFF
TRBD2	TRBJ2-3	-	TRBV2	TGTGCCAGCAGTGAATTCCCCCCTTGGGCTAGCGGGGGGGCTATAACAGATACGCAGTATTTT	CASSEFPPWASGGAITDTQYF
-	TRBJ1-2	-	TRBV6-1	TGTGCCAGCAGTGAGGGGTATGGGGACGGCTACACCTTC	CASSEGYGDGYTF
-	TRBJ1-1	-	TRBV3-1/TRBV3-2	TGTGCCAGCAGCCCGAAGACCTCAATAGAGGGGTACACTGAAGCTTTCTTT	CASSPKTSIEGYTEAFF
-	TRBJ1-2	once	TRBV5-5	TGTGCCAGCAGCTTGGGGGGCATTGCTAACTATGGCTACACCTTC	CASSLGGIANYGYTF
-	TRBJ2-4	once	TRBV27	TGTGCCAGCAGTGCATACGTGGGGGTCGACAAAAACATTCAGTACTTC	CASSAYVGVDKNIQYF
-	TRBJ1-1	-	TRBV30	TGTGCCTGGAGCCGTGAAGAGATCACTGAAGCTTTCTTT	CAWSREEITEAFF
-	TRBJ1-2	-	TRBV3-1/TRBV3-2	TGTGCCAGCAGCTCTCTTGCTAACTATGGCTACACCTTC	CASSSLANYGYTF
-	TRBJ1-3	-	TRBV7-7	TGTGCCAGCAGCCCTACTCAAGGAGGCTCTGGAAACACCATATATTTT	CASSPTQGGSGNTIYF
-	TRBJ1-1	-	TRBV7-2	TGTGCCAGCACCTCGAATCCAGCCGGGAACACTGAAGCTTTCTTT	CASTSNPAGNTEAFF
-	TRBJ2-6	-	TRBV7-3	TGTGCCAGCAGCTCCAGACACTCTGGGGCCAACGTCCTGACTTTC	CASSSRHSGANVLTF
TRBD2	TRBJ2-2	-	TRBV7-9	TGTGCCAGCAGCGCGGCGGCTAGCGGGGGGCCCACCGGGGAGCTGTTTTTT	CASSAAASGGPTGELFF
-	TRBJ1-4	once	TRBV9	TGTGCCAGCAGCGTTTCAGGGGTTAATGAAAAACTGTTTTTT	CASSVSGVNEKLFF
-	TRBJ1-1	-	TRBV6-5	TGTGCCAGCAGGGGGCAATGGGGCACTGAAGCTTTCTTT	CASRGQWGTEAFF
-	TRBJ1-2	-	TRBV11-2	TGTGCCAGCAGCCCCGGACTAGAAGGATACTATGGCTACACCTTC	CASSPGLEGYYGYTF
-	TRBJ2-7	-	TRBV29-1	TGCAGCGTTGCGGTGGACGCGAGCTACGAGCAGTACTTC	CSVAVDASYEQYF
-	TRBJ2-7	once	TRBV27	TGTGCCAGCAGTTTATCGGGCCAGGGTTCCTACGAGCAGTACTTC	CASSLSGQGSYEQYF
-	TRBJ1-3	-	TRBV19	TGTGCCAGTACCATGAATCTACTAGGAAACACCATATATTTT	CASTMNLLGNTIYF
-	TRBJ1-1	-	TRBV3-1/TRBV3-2	TGTGCCAGCAGCCAAGAGGTGACAGGAAAGGGTGCTTTCTTT	CASSQEVTGKGAFF
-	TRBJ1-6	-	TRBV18	TGTGCCAGCTCACCAATTTCGACCAGGTCCTCACCCCTCCACTTT	CASSPISTRSSPLHF
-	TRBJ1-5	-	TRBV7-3	TGTGCCAGCAGCTTGGCGGACGGGTCCAATCAGCCCCAGCATTTT	CASSLADGSNQPQHF